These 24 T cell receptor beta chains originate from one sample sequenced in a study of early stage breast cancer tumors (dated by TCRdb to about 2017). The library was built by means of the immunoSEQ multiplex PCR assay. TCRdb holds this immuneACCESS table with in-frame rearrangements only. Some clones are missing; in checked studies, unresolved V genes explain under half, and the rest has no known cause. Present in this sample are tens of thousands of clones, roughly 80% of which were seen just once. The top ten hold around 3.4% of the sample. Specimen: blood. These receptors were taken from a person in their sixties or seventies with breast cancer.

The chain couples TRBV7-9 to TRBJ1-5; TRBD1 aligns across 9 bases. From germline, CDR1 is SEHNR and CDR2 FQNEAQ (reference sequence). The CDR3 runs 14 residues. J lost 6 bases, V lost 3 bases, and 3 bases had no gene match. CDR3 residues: CASSFGTGTQPQHF. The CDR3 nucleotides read TGTGCCAGCAGCTTCGGGACAGGGACTCAGCCCCAGCATTTT.

The CDR3 sequence is CASTQTGNQPQHF. The DNA for the CDR3 is TGTGCCAGCACCCAGACAGGGAATCAGCCCCAGCATTTT. The chain links TRBV6-1 to TRBJ1-5; 7 nucleotides align to TRBD1. J lost 4 bases, V lost 7 bases, and 4 bases had no gene match. The CDR3 extends over 13 amino acids. Germline CDR1 and CDR2: MNHNS and SASEGT.

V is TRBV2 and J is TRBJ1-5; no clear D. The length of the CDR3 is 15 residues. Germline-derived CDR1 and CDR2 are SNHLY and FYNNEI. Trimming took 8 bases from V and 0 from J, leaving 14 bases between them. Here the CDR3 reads CASSQKTASNQPQHF. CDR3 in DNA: TGTGCCAGCTCCCAAAAGACCGCTAGCAATCAGCCCCAGCATTTT. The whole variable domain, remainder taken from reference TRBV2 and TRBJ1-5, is EPEVTQTPSHQVTQMGQEVILRCVPISNHLYFYWYRQILGQKVEFLVSFYNNEISEKSEIFDDQFSVERPDGSNFTLKIRSTKLEDSAMYFCASSQKTASNQPQHFGDGTRLSIL.

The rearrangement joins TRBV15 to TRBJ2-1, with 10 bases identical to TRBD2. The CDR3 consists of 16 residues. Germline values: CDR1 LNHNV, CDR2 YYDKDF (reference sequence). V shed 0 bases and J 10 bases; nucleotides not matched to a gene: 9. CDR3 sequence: CATSRDRAGGPEEQFF. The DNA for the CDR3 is TGTGCCACCAGCAGAGATAGAGCGGGAGGGCCAGAAGAGCAGTTCTTC. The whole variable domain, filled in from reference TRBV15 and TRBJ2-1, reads DAMVIQNPRYQVTQFGKPVTLSCSQTLNHNVMYWYQQKSSQAPKLLFHYYDKDFNNEADTPDNFQSRRPNTSFCFLDIRSPGLGDTAMYLCATSRDRAGGPEEQFFGPGTRLTVL.

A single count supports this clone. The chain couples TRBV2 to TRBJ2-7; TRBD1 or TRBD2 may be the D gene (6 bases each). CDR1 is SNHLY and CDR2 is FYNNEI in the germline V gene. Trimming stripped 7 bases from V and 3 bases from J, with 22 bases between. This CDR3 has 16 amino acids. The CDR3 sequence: CASTWRGGLKSYEQYF. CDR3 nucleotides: TGTGCCAGCACTTGGCGAGGGGGGCTAAAGAGCTACGAGCAGTACTTC.

CDR3: CASSTGLAPVSGANVLTF. The CDR3, as DNA: TGCGCCAGCAGCACCGGACTGGCCCCAGTGTCGGGGGCCAACGTCCTGACTTTC. V is TRBV5-1 and J is TRBJ2-6, with TRBD2 as a possible D gene (5 bases). Germline V gene lookup returns CDR1 SGHRS and CDR2 YFSETQ. Trimming pared 4 bases from V and 4 bases from J, leaving 21 bases between. The CDR3 runs to 18 residues. The entire variable domain, with the rest obtained from reference TRBV5-1 and TRBJ2-6, is as follows: KAGVTQTPRYLIKTRGQQVTLSCSPISGHRSVSWYQQTPGQGLQFLFEYFSETQRNKGNFPGRFSGRQFSNSRSEMNVSTLELGDSALYLCASSTGLAPVSGANVLTFGAGSRLTVL.

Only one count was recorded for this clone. The CDR3 here is CASSDRGWGPQHF. DNA for the CDR3: TGTGCCAGCAGTGATCGGGGCTGGGGGCCCCAGCATTTT. This rearrangement joins TRBV2 to TRBJ1-5; possibly TRBD1 for D (5 bases). Germline CDR1 SNHLY, CDR2 FYNNEI. This CDR3 spans 13 amino acids. V lost 3 bases and J 9 bases, leaving 12 bases between the germline ends.

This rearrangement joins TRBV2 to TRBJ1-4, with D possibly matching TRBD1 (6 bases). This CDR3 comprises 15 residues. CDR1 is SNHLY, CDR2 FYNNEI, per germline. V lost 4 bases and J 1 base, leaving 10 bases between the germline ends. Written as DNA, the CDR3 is TGTGCCAGCAGTGGCCCCAGGGGAACTAATGAAAAACTGTTTTTT. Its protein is CASSGPRGTNEKLFF.

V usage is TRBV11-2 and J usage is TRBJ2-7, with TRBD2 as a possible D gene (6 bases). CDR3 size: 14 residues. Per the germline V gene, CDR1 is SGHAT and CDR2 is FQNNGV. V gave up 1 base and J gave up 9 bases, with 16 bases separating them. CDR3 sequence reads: CASSLAVGRQMQYF. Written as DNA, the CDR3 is TGTGCCAGCAGCTTAGCCGTTGGGAGGCAGATGCAGTACTTC.

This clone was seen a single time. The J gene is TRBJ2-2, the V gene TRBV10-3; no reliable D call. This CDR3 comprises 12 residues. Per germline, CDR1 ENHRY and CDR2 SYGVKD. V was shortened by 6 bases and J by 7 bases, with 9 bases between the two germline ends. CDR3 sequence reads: CAISLESGELFF. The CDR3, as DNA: TGTGCCATCAGCCTGGAAAGCGGGGAGCTGTTTTTT.

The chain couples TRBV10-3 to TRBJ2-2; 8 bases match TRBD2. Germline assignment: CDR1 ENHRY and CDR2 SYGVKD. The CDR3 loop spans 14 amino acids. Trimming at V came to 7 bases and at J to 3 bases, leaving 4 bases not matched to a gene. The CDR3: CAIKPGLDTGELFF. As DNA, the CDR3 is TGTGCCATCAAACCGGGACTAGACACCGGGGAGCTGTTTTTT.

CDR3: CASSAYSGSHSYNEQFF. The CDR3 DNA is TGTGCCAGCAGCGCCTATAGCGGGAGCCACTCCTACAATGAGCAGTTCTTC. The chain links TRBV9 to TRBJ2-1; TRBD2 agrees at 9 bases. Looked up from germline, CDR1 is SGDLS and CDR2 is YYNGEE. Losses at the gene ends were 3 bases for V and 0 bases for J; bases not matched to a gene: 7. This CDR3 has 17 amino acids.

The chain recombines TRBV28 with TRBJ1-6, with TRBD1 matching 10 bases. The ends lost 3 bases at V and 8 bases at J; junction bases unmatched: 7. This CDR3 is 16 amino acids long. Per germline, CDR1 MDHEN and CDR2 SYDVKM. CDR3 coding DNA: TGTGCCAGCAGTTTCAACCCCGGACAGGGGGATTCACCCCTCCACTTT. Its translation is CASSFNPGQGDSPLHF.

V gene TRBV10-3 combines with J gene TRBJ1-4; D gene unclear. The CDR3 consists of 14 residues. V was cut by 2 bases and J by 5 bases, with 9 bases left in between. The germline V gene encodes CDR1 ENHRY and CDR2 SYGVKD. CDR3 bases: TGTGCCATCAGTGAGGAACGGAGGAATGAAAAACTGTTTTTT. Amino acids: CAISEERRNEKLFF.

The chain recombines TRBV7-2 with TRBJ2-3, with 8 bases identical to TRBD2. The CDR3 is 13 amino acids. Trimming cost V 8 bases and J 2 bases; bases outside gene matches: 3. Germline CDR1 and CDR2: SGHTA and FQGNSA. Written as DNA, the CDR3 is TGTGCCAGCGGAGCGGGGGTCACAGATACGCAGTATTTT. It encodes CASGAGVTDTQYF. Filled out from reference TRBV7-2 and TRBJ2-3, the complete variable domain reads GAGVSQSPSNKVTEKGKDVELRCDPISGHTALYWYRQSLGQGLEFLIYFQGNSAPDKSGLPSDRFSAERTGGSVSTLTIQRTQQEDSAVYLCASGAGVTDTQYFGPGTRLTVL.

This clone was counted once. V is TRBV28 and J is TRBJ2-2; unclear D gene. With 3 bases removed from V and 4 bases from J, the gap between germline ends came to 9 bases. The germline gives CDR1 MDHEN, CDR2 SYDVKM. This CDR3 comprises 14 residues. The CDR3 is CASSLEATTGELFF. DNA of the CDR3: TGTGCCAGCAGTTTGGAAGCGACCACCGGGGAGCTGTTTTTT.

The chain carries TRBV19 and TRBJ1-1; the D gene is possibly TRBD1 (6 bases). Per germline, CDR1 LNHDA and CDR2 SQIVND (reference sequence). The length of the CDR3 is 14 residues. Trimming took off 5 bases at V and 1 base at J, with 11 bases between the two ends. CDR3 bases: TGTGCCAGTAGTCCGGGGGGCAGGAACACTGAAGCTTTCTTT. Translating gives CASSPGGRNTEAFF. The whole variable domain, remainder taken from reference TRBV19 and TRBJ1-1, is DGGITQSPKYLFRKEGQNVTLSCEQNLNHDAMYWYRQDPGQGLRLIYYSQIVNDFQKGDIAEGYSVSREKKESFPLTVTSAQKNPTAFYLCASSPGGRNTEAFFGQGTRLTVV.

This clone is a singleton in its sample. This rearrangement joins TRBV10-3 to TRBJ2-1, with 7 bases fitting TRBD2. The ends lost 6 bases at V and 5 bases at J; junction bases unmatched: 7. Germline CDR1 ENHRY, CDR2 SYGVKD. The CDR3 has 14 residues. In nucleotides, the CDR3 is TGTGCCATCAGAGGGTCTAGCGGTAACAATGAGCAGTTCTTC. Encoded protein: CAIRGSSGNNEQFF.

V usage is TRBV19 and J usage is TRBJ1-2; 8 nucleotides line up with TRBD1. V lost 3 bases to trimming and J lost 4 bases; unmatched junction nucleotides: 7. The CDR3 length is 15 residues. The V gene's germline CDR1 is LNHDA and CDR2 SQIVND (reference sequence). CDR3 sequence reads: CASSISPDRVYGYTF. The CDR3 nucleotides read TGTGCCAGTAGTATCTCCCCGGACAGGGTCTATGGCTACACCTTC.

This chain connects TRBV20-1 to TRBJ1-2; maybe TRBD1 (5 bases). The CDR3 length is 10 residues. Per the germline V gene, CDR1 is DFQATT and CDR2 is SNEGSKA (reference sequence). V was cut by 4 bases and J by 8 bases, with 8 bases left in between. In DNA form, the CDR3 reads TGCAGTGCTACGTCAGGGGGCTACACCTTC. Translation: CSATSGGYTF.

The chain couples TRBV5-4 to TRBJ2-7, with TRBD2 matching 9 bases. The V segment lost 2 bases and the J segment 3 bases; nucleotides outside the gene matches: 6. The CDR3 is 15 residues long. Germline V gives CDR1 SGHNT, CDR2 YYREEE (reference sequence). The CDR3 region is CASSFSGSPIYEQYF. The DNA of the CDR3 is TGTGCCAGCAGCTTTAGCGGGAGCCCCATCTACGAGCAGTACTTC.

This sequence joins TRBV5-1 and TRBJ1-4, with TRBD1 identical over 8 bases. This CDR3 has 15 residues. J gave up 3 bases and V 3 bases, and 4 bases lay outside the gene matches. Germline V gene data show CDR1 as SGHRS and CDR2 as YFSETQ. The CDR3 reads CASSYQGAANEKLFF. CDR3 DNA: TGCGCCAGCAGCTATCAGGGGGCAGCTAATGAAAAACTGTTTTTT.

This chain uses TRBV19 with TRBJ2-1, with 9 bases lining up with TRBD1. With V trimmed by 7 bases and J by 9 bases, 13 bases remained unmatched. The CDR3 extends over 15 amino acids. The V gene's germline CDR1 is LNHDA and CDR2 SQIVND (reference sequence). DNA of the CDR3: TGTGCCAGTAACCTACAGGGGGCGCGTAAAGGTGAGCAGTTCTTC. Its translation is CASNLQGARKGEQFF.

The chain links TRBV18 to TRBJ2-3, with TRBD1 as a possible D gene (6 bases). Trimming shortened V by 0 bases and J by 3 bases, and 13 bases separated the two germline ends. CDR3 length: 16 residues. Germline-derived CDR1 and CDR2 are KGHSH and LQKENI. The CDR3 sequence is CASSPPQGRWTDTQYF. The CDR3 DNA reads TGTGCCAGCTCACCACCTCAGGGGCGGTGGACAGATACGCAGTATTTT.